One sample yielded the 27 T cell receptor beta chains listed below, sequenced in a study of human T cells and chemical hapten exposure. It was unfractionated whole blood from which total RNA was extracted. Unique molecular identifiers were affixed to discrete cDNA molecules within the library. MiXCR was run by TCRdb on the reads, yielding one entry per CDR3 protein. The data contain fewer than 150,000 distinct CDR3 sequences, more than 8.5% of them singletons. Sample: whole blood. The receptors were sampled from a human donor in good health. Some clones in this sample may be carry-over from other donors' samples.

CDR3 nucleotides: TGTGCCAGCAGTTTAGCGGCGGGAGCTTACGAGCAGTACTTC. Its translation is CASSLAAGAYEQYF. The J gene is TRBJ2-7, the V gene TRBV27; 7 bases are a match to TRBD2. The CDR3 totals 14 residues. V shed 2 bases, J shed 4 bases, and the junction held 5 bases outside the gene matches. Germline V gene sequence: CDR1 MNHEY, CDR2 SMNVEV (reference sequence).

In DNA, the CDR3 is TGTGCCAGCAGCTTGGAGGGGGCCAGGGGAGAGACCCAGTACTTC. Residues: CASSLEGARGETQYF. The V and J genes are TRBV5-4 and TRBJ2-5; 7 bases match TRBD1. The CDR3 totals 15 residues. Trimming removed 0 bases from V and 4 bases from J; junction bases left unmatched: 6. Germline V lookup: CDR1 SGHNT, CDR2 YYREEE (reference sequence).

This sequence joins TRBV27 and TRBJ2-6; D uncertain. Trimming took 5 bases from V and 1 from J, leaving 12 bases between them. Germline V lookup: CDR1 MNHEY, CDR2 SMNVEV (reference sequence). CDR3 length: 16 amino acids. The CDR3 is CASSPSSRSGANVLTF. CDR3 DNA sequence: TGTGCCAGCAGTCCGAGTTCTAGGTCTGGGGCCAACGTCCTGACTTTC. The variable domain in full, completed from reference TRBV27 and TRBJ2-6, reads EAQVTQNPRYLITVTGKKLTVTCSQNMNHEYMSWYRQDPGLGLRQIYYSMNVEVTDKGDVPEGYKVSRKEKRNFPLILESPSPNQTSLYFCASSPSSRSGANVLTFGAGSRLTVL.

The chain combines TRBV14 with TRBJ1-1; 7 nucleotides match TRBD1. After removal of 6 bases from V and 5 bases from J, the junction contained 6 bases not matched to a gene. This CDR3 has 13 residues. Germline V lookup: CDR1 SGHDN, CDR2 FVKESK. CDR3 sequence (DNA): TGTGCCAGCAGTCGCACAGGGGAGACTGAAGCTTTCTTT. Translated: CASSRTGETEAFF.

The genes are TRBV6-1 and TRBJ2-1; weak D call: TRBD1 (5 bases). The germline CDR1 and CDR2 sequences are MNHNS and SASEGT. CDR3 size: 15 residues. V lost 2 bases and J lost 9, with 17 bases in between. CDR3 residues: CASSELGPARGEQFF. In nucleotides, the CDR3 is TGTGCCAGCAGTGAATTAGGACCCGCTAGGGGTGAGCAGTTCTTC.

This clonotype was recorded at least ten times. V usage is TRBV7-3 and J usage is TRBJ2-5; D may be TRBD1 or TRBD2 (5 bases each). V was trimmed by 0 bases and J by 2 bases, leaving 10 bases between them. This CDR3 has 15 amino acids. Germline V gene sequence: CDR1 SGHTA, CDR2 FQGTGA. The CDR3 DNA is TGTGCCAGCAGCTTAACCGGGACGGTTCAAGAGACCCAGTACTTC. Amino acids: CASSLTGTVQETQYF.

V gene TRBV20-1 combines with J gene TRBJ2-5; 10 nucleotides line up with TRBD2. V lost 2 bases and J lost 5; bases outside the gene matches: 8. CDR3 length: 15 residues. Germline V gene data show CDR1 as DFQATT and CDR2 as SNEGSKA (reference sequence). Here the CDR3 DNA reads TGCAGTGCTAGAACCCTAGCGGGAGTAGGCGAGACCCAGTACTTC. This codes for CSARTLAGVGETQYF.

This clonotype was counted ten times or more. V usage is TRBV20-1 and J usage is TRBJ2-3; no reliable D call. The V gene lost 5 bases and the J gene lost 2 bases, with 5 bases spanning the gap. The CDR3 is 11 amino acids. Germline-derived CDR1 and CDR2 are DFQATT and SNEGSKA (reference sequence). CDR3 nucleotide sequence: TGCAGTGCTCCCCTCACAGATACGCAGTATTTT. This translates into CSAPLTDTQYF.

This clonotype was seen at least ten times. This rearrangement joins TRBV5-1 to TRBJ1-4; D is ambiguous. The CDR3 length is 14 residues. Germline CDR1 SGHRS, CDR2 YFSETQ. The V and J ends lost 0 bases and 7 bases respectively, with 10 bases between them. CDR3 sequence: CASSLEDGFEKLFF. The CDR3 nucleotides are TGCGCCAGCAGCTTGGAGGATGGTTTTGAAAAACTGTTTTTT.

In its sample, this clonotype was seen many times. The rearrangement links TRBV6-5 to TRBJ1-4; TRBD1 matches at 8 bases. Germline V gene lookup returns CDR1 MNHEY and CDR2 SVGAGI. V gave up 4 bases and J gave up 7 bases; unmatched junction bases: 8. CDR3 length: 15 residues. CDR3 loop: CASSSSGQGGEKLFF. In DNA form, the CDR3 reads TGTGCCAGCAGTTCTTCCGGACAGGGTGGTGAAAAACTGTTTTTT.

This clonotype was detected ten times or more. This chain joins TRBV4-3 and TRBJ1-1, with D tentatively TRBD1 (5 bases). V lost 0 bases and J lost 1, with 9 bases in between. The CDR3 loop spans 15 amino acids. Germline loops: CDR1 LGHNA, CDR2 YSLEER. DNA for the CDR3: TGCGCCAGCAGCCAAGAAGGGGCCGGGAACACTGAAGCTTTCTTT. The encoded protein is CASSQEGAGNTEAFF.

This clonotype has just a few counts. CDR3 sequence reads: CASSLGVSEPQHF. CDR3 coding DNA: TGCGCCAGCAGCTTGGGAGTCTCGGAGCCCCAGCATTTT. J is TRBJ1-5 and V is TRBV5-1; D uncertain. This CDR3 spans 13 amino acids. V lost 0 bases to trimming and J lost 8 bases, with 9 bases between them. Germline V CDR1 and CDR2: SGHRS, YFSETQ.

The chain joins TRBV7-8 to TRBJ2-1, with TRBD2 as a possible D gene (7 bases). Germline lookup yields CDR1 SGHVS and CDR2 FQNEAQ. V was trimmed by 5 bases and J by 6 bases, leaving 17 bases between them. CDR3 size: 15 residues. The CDR3 sequence: CASSLPGGGPNEQFF. The CDR3 bases are TGTGCCAGCAGCCTCCCTGGGGGGGGCCCCAATGAGCAGTTCTTC.

This clonotype appeared a few times. The chain recombines TRBV4-3 with TRBJ2-7; tentatively, D is TRBD2 (6 bases). Per germline, CDR1 LGHNA and CDR2 YSLEER. Trimming left V 4 bases short and J 3 bases short, with 10 bases between. The CDR3 is 13 amino acids. Here the CDR3 DNA reads TGCGCCAGCAGCCCGGAGGGAAGCTACGAGCAGTACTTC. It yields the protein CASSPEGSYEQYF.

This clonotype was picked up a small number of times. J is TRBJ2-7 and V is TRBV11-2, with TRBD1 matching over 9 bases. Germline assignment: CDR1 SGHAT and CDR2 FQNNGV. The CDR3 runs 15 residues. V was clipped by 5 bases and J by 4 bases; unmatched bases: 9. The CDR3 loop reads CASSVQGAFGYEQYF. The CDR3 DNA reads as TGTGCCAGCAGCGTACAGGGGGCGTTTGGTTACGAGCAGTACTTC.

This clonotype showed up just a few times. The rearrangement links TRBV6-2 or TRBV6-3 to TRBJ1-5; TRBD1 agrees at 7 bases. Trimming took 7 bases from V and 5 from J; bases not matched to a gene: 5. This CDR3 comprises 13 residues. Germline V lookup: CDR1 MNHEY, CDR2 SVGEGT. The CDR3 loop reads CASKTGMDQPQHF. CDR3 DNA sequence: TGTGCCAGCAAGACAGGGATGGATCAGCCCCAGCATTTT.

This clonotype was seen many times. The chain is built from TRBV12-3 or TRBV12-4 and TRBJ1-2; 8 bases are a match to TRBD1. The length of the CDR3 is 14 residues. J lost 8 bases, V lost 5 bases, and 10 bases had no gene match. DNA for the CDR3: TGTGCCAGCAGTCACTCGGACAGGGCGGACGGCTACACCTTC. This codes for CASSHSDRADGYTF.

The CDR3: CASSLAVRAETQYF. The DNA for the CDR3 is TGTGCCAGCAGCTTAGCCGTTAGGGCAGAGACCCAGTACTTC. J is TRBJ2-5 and V is TRBV7-6; no reliable D call. The CDR3 runs 14 residues. The germline V and J ends were trimmed by 0 bases and 4 bases, with 9 bases remaining between them. The germline gives CDR1 SGHVS, CDR2 FNYEAQ.

This clonotype showed up just a few times. V is TRBV7-2 and J is TRBJ1-5; D possibly corresponds to TRBD1 (6 bases). Germline V gene data show CDR1 as SGHTA and CDR2 as FQGNSA. The CDR3 loop spans 14 amino acids. Trimming cost V 5 bases and J 10 bases, with 18 bases left between them. CDR3 in DNA: TGTGCCAGCAGCCGGGACCGCGACGGGGGCCCCCAGCATTTT. Translation gives CASSRDRDGGPQHF.

V and J are TRBV9 and TRBJ2-7; no definite D call. V gave up 4 bases and J gave up 2 bases, with 16 bases separating them. Germline V gene lookup returns CDR1 SGDLS and CDR2 YYNGEE. This CDR3 has 15 amino acids. CDR3 sequence: CASSPWENLAYEQYF. DNA for the CDR3: TGTGCCAGCAGCCCGTGGGAAAACCTTGCCTACGAGCAGTACTTC.

This sequence joins TRBV4-2 and TRBJ2-5, with D tentatively TRBD1 (6 bases). The germline V gene has CDR1 LGHNA and CDR2 YNFKEQ. Trimming pared 1 base from V and 3 bases from J, leaving 9 bases between. The length of the CDR3 is 14 residues. DNA of the CDR3: TGTGCCAGCAGCCAAGGTCCAGGGGAAGAGACCCAGTACTTC. It encodes CASSQGPGEETQYF.

The rearrangement joins TRBV9 to TRBJ2-3; possible D gene TRBD2, 5 bases. Germline V lookup: CDR1 SGDLS, CDR2 YYNGEE. Trimming cost V 1 base and J 2 bases, with 8 bases left between them. The CDR3 spans 14 residues. CDR3 in DNA: TGTGCCAGCAGCGTAAATCGGGACACAGATACGCAGTATTTT. This encodes CASSVNRDTDTQYF.

This clonotype was observed a few times. This chain connects TRBV6-5 to TRBJ2-7; D remains unclear. V lost 7 bases to trimming and J lost 2 bases, with 15 bases between them. CDR1 MNHEY and CDR2 SVGAGI come from the germline V gene. CDR3 length: 14 residues. The CDR3 loop reads CASTRTAYTYEQYF. The CDR3 nucleotides read TGTGCCAGCACCCGTACGGCCTACACCTACGAGCAGTACTTC.

This clonotype was detected a few times. The CDR3 nucleotides read TGTGCCAGTAGTATCTCCTGGGGTGGAGGCTACACCTTC. This gives the protein CASSISWGGGYTF. The J gene is TRBJ1-2, the V gene TRBV19; unclear D gene. V was trimmed by 3 bases and J by 8 bases, leaving 13 bases between them. CDR1 and CDR2 (germline): LNHDA, SQIVND (reference sequence). The CDR3 contains 13 residues. The full variable domain, with the rest looked up from reference TRBV19 and TRBJ1-2, is DGGITQSPKYLFRKEGQNVTLSCEQNLNHDAMYWYRQDPGQGLRLIYYSQIVNDFQKGDIAEGYSVSREKKESFPLTVTSAQKNPTAFYLCASSISWGGGYTFGSGTRLTVV.

The table lists this clonotype with a few counts. The rearrangement links TRBV5-1 to TRBJ2-1; 11 nucleotides match TRBD2. CDR1 and CDR2 from the germline V gene are SGHRS and YFSETQ. CDR3 size: 15 residues. Germline trimming cut 4 bases from V and 6 bases from J; bases unmatched to any gene: 6. The CDR3 DNA sequence: TGCGCCAGCAGCCGAGATGGGACTAGCGGCAATGAGCAGTTCTTC. This translates into CASSRDGTSGNEQFF.

This clonotype was counted a few times. The chain employs TRBV4-2 and TRBJ1-1; 8 bases are a match to TRBD1. This CDR3 has 16 residues. Germline trimming cut 6 bases from V and 3 bases from J; bases unmatched to any gene: 12. Germline values: CDR1 LGHNA, CDR2 YNFKEQ. CDR3 DNA: TGTGCCAGCAGATCTGTGCGACAGGGGAGGCACACTGAAGCTTTCTTT. Its translation is CASRSVRQGRHTEAFF.

In nucleotides, the CDR3 is TGCGCCAGCAGCAGGGGGGACAAGGGAAGTTCTGGGGCCAACGTCCTGACTTTC. This gives the protein CASSRGDKGSSGANVLTF. V and J are TRBV5-1 and TRBJ2-6; D is possibly TRBD1 or TRBD2 (6 bases each). With 4 bases removed from V and 1 base from J, the gap between germline ends came to 18 bases. The germline CDR1 and CDR2 sequences are SGHRS and YFSETQ. This CDR3 has 18 amino acids.